This T cell receptor beta chain was captured by sequencing in a study of T cell responses to AZD1222 COVID-19 vaccine. TCRdb keeps only in-frame clones here, not all; method: immunoSEQ multiplex PCR. The table lists approximately 150,000 clones, 70% to 90% of them singletons. This CDR3 contains 15 residues. Trimming removed 0 bases at V and 11 bases at J, with 16 bases between. Germline assignment: CDR1 MNHEY and CDR2 SVGAGI. The sample here was peripheral blood, taken on day 0 of MenACWY control vaccination. The chain has TRBV6-5 and TRBJ1-4; D is unclear. The receptor was isolated from an adult in good health. Written as DNA, the CDR3 is TGTGCCAGCAGTTACTCTGACTCCCCCGCGGTGAAACTGTTTTTT. It codes for CASSYSDSPAVKLFF.